This T cell receptor (beta chain) originates from a study of T cell responses to AZD1222 COVID-19 vaccine. Study-level results: Just six AZD1222 recipients were seropositive at baseline. Nearly half of spike-specific TCRs reportedly target variant regions that are unmutated in the B.1.351 and B.1.1.7 variants. Spike-wide coverage was observed for vaccine-associated CD4 TCRs, with dominant responses at 160-218 and 743-854.

TCRdb's copy holds only in-frame clones and misses some; the assay was immunoSEQ multiplex PCR. The table has nearly 110,000 clones, 75% to 95% seen once. A word on this clone: Antigen unknown.

The material was peripheral blood, obtained 28 days after the second AZD1222 dose. The sequence came from an adult who received the AZD1222 COVID-19 vaccine.

The CDR3 is CASSDPGQGVSSYEQYF. The CDR3 DNA reads TGTGCCAGCAGTGACCCGGGACAGGGGGTATCGTCGTACGAGCAGTACTTC. The chain has TRBV7-9 and TRBJ2-7; 11 bases fit TRBD1. Germline assignment: CDR1 SEHNR and CDR2 FQNEAQ (reference sequence). This CDR3 spans 17 amino acids. V shed 6 bases, J shed 4 bases, and the junction held 14 bases outside the gene matches.